These T cell receptor beta chains were read from a single sample in a study of cytomegalovirus exposure and HLA in healthy donors. Only in-frame clones appear in the TCRdb table, and some are missing; sequencing was by immunoSEQ multiplex PCR. The sample yields approximately 97,000 clones, just under 95% seen once. The sequenced sample consisted of PBMCs. The receptors here all came from a woman aged 18-29 years in good health and CMV-seronegative. CDR3s include the opening cysteine and the closing phenylalanine or tryptophan. The order of the fields is J gene, V gene, clone size, CDR3 protein. Clone size is stated in some rows and not others, as once, few, many or a class when expanded.

J: TRBJ2-3; V: TRBV19; size: once; CDR3: CASSKSTDTQYF
J: TRBJ2-1; V: TRBV19; size: -; CDR3: CASSIGLPSSSWYNEQFF
J: TRBJ1-1; V: TRBV27; size: -; CDR3: CASSSLTGGATAEAFF
J: TRBJ2-2; V: TRBV5-1; size: -; CDR3: CASSLRTPNTGELFF
J: TRBJ2-7; V: TRBV18; size: -; CDR3: CASSPRQGSYEQYF
J: TRBJ2-7; V: TRBV6-5; size: -; CDR3: CASSLTGTSYEQYF
J: TRBJ2-7; V: TRBV6-1; size: few; CDR3: CASSESWGSPSYEQYF
J: TRBJ2-7; V: TRBV30; size: -; CDR3: CAWADRDREYF
J: TRBJ1-1; V: TRBV30; size: -; CDR3: CAWITAGKNTEAFF
J: TRBJ2-7; V: TRBV5-1; size: -; CDR3: CASSLAPDEQYF
J: TRBJ1-5; V: TRBV25-1; size: -; CDR3: CASSRGFGGPQHF